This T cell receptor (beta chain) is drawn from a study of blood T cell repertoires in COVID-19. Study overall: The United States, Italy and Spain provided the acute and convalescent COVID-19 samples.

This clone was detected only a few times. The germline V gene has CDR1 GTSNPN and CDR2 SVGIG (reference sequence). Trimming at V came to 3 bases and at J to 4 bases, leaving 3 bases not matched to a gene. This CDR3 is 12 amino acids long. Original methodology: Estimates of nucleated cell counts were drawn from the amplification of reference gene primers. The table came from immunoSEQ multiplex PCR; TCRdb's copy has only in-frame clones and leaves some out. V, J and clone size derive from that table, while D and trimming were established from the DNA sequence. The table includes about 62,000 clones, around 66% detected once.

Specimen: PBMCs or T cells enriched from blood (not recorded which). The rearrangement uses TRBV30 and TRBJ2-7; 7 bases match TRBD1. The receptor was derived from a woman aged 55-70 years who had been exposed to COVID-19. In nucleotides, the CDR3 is TGTGCCTGGAGCGGCAGGGGGTACGAGCAGTACTTC. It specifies CAWSGRGYEQYF.